This entry lists 4 T cell receptor beta chains sequenced from one sample in a study of blood T cell repertoires in COVID-19. TCRdb keeps only in-frame clones here, not all; method: immunoSEQ multiplex PCR. Among tens of thousands of clones listed, around 88% were seen once. The specimen was peripheral blood. The receptors stem from a woman aged 80 or older with acute or convalescent COVID-19.

V usage is TRBV5-1 and J usage is TRBJ1-5; perhaps TRBD1 as D (5 bases). The germline gives CDR1 SGHRS, CDR2 YFSETQ. The V end was cut by 4 bases, the J end by 7 bases, with 12 bases between. This CDR3 spans 13 amino acids. In DNA, the CDR3 is TGCGCCAGCAGCACCAGGGTTGGACAGCCCCAGCATTTT. Its protein product is CASSTRVGQPQHF. The entire variable domain, with the rest obtained from reference TRBV5-1 and TRBJ1-5, is as follows: KAGVTQTPRYLIKTRGQQVTLSCSPISGHRSVSWYQQTPGQGLQFLFEYFSETQRNKGNFPGRFSGRQFSNSRSEMNVSTLELGDSALYLCASSTRVGQPQHFGDGTRLSIL.

This chain links TRBV18 with TRBJ2-3; possible D gene TRBD1, 5 bases. Deletions cut 4 bases from V and 2 bases from J, with 25 bases between. The CDR3 sequence is 19 residues long. Germline loops: CDR1 KGHSH, CDR2 LQKENI. In DNA, the CDR3 is TGTGCCAGCTCACTTGACAGAGGATTAAGTATGGACACCACAGATACGCAGTATTTT. Encoded protein: CASSLDRGLSMDTTDTQYF.

This clone was seen a handful of times. The chain uses TRBV4-2 and TRBJ2-4, with no clear D. This CDR3 contains 16 residues. Trimming shortened V by 1 base and J by 0 bases, and 10 bases separated the two germline ends. Per the germline V gene, CDR1 is LGHNA and CDR2 is YNFKEQ. CDR3 sequence (DNA): TGTGCCAGCAGCCAAGGCCCCGGTGGAGCCAAAAACATTCAGTACTTC. Its protein is CASSQGPGGAKNIQYF.

This clone was observed a single time. The J gene is TRBJ2-6, the V gene TRBV24-1; the match to TRBD1 covers 9 bases. The trim removed 6 bases at V and 4 bases at J, leaving 9 bases unmatched. The V gene's germline CDR1 is KGHDR and CDR2 SFDVKD. This CDR3 has 17 amino acids. CDR3 sequence reads: CATSKNRGLEGANVLTF. The CDR3 nucleotides are TGTGCCACCAGTAAAAACAGGGGGCTGGAAGGGGCCAACGTCCTGACTTTC.